The T cell receptor (beta chain) described here comes from a study of blood T cell repertoires in COVID-19. Looked up from germline, CDR1 is SGHDT and CDR2 is YYEEEE. This CDR3 is 19 amino acids long. J was trimmed by 1 base and V by 3 bases; bases with no gene match: 18. Each recovered donor of Cohort 3 presented with two negative PCRs, clearance, or symptom resolution. Clones were read by immunoSEQ multiplex PCR, and TCRdb kept only the in-frame ones, dropping some. The data hold some 490,000 clones, with approximately 90% observed a single time. Sequencing was performed on PBMCs or T cells enriched from blood (not recorded which). The TCR originated in a woman aged 55 to 70 who had recovered from COVID-19. The V gene is TRBV5-6, the J gene TRBJ2-5; 7 bases map to TRBD2. CDR3 in DNA: TGTGCCAGCAGCTCGGTGGCCGGCAGCGGGGTCCTCATCCAAGAGACCCAGTACTTC. It translates to CASSSVAGSGVLIQETQYF.